The 32 T cell receptor beta chains presented below share a single source sample, sequenced in a study of STAT3 mutations in large granular lymphocyte leukemia. Findings and caveats of the study: Every T-cell large granular lymphocyte leukemia patient had at least one immunodominant TCR beta clonotype.

The protocol was immunoSEQ multiplex PCR, while the TCRdb copy is restricted to in-frame clones and leaves out a portion. The repertoire holds tens of thousands of clones, with about 81% as singletons. For these receptors, no antigen is known. Sequencing used PBMCs. The receptor source for this set is a human donor with T large granular lymphocyte leukemia. Some clones in this sample may be carry-over from other donors' samples.

This clone was counted a few times. J is TRBJ2-5 and V is TRBV7-2; 10 bases are a match to TRBD1. This CDR3 has 14 amino acids. With 10 bases clipped from V and 5 bases from J, the junction kept 10 bases outside the gene matches. From germline, CDR1 is SGHTA and CDR2 FQGNSA. In DNA form, the CDR3 reads TGTGCCACCCGCCCGGGACAGGGGAGCGAGACCCAGTACTTC. Translated: CATRPGQGSETQYF.

The chain employs TRBV9 and TRBJ2-2; no reliable D call. The CDR3 loop spans 14 amino acids. Trimming removed 3 bases at V and 2 bases at J, with 8 bases between. Germline CDR1 SGDLS, CDR2 YYNGEE. CDR3 loop: CASSGAINTGELFF. CDR3 nucleotide sequence: TGTGCCAGCAGCGGGGCAATTAACACCGGGGAGCTGTTTTTT.

This chain joins TRBV18 and TRBJ1-3, with no clear D. V was pared by 2 bases and J by 10 bases, with 6 bases between. Germline CDR1 KGHSH, CDR2 LQKENI. The CDR3 runs 11 residues. CDR3 loop: CASSPERTIYF. For the CDR3, the DNA is TGTGCCAGCTCACCAGAAAGGACCATATATTTT.

The V and J genes are TRBV4-2 and TRBJ2-1, with 8 positions matching TRBD1. The CDR3 sequence is 17 residues long. The V and J ends lost 0 bases and 6 bases, in that order; junction bases with no gene match: 10. Per the germline V gene, CDR1 is LGHNA and CDR2 is YNFKEQ. This CDR3 reads CASSQDWGQARGNEQFF. The CDR3 DNA reads TGTGCCAGCAGCCAAGATTGGGGACAGGCTAGGGGCAATGAGCAGTTCTTC.

The chain combines TRBV6-6 with TRBJ2-3; D perhaps matches TRBD1 (7 bases). This CDR3 is built from 14 residues. V was shortened by 8 bases and J by 4 bases, with 16 bases between the two germline ends. CDR1 MNHNY and CDR2 SVGAGI come from the germline V gene (reference sequence). CDR3 residues: CASWDRWGADTQYF. The CDR3 bases are TGTGCCAGCTGGGACAGATGGGGGGCAGATACGCAGTATTTT.

The rearrangement links TRBV7-8 to TRBJ2-7; no clear D. The CDR3 is 17 amino acids. V lost 3 bases to trimming and J lost 0 bases, with 18 bases between them. CDR1 and CDR2 from the germline V gene are SGHVS and FQNEAQ. CDR3 DNA sequence: TGTGCCAGCAGCTTGCCCGAGGATAGGCCGGGCTCCTACGAGCAGTACTTC. The encoded protein is CASSLPEDRPGSYEQYF.

CDR3 coding DNA: TGTGCCAGCTCACCACCAGGGAGTGCTTCTACCTTC. This translates into CASSPPGSASTF. The chain uses TRBV18 and TRBJ1-2; D unclear. CDR1 and CDR2 (germline): KGHSH, LQKENI. The CDR3 has 12 amino acids. Trimming left V 0 bases short and J 14 bases short, with 13 bases between.

In its sample, this clone was seen a few times. In DNA form, the CDR3 reads TGTGCCACCAGCGGGGGGTGGACCCAGTACTTC. It encodes CATSGGWTQYF. The chain combines TRBV15 with TRBJ2-5, with D maybe TRBD2 (6 bases). Trimming took off 5 bases at V and 7 bases at J, with 8 bases between the two ends. The CDR3 spans 11 residues. The germline V gene encodes CDR1 LNHNV and CDR2 YYDKDF (reference sequence).

This clone appeared once. The rearrangement links TRBV6-6 to TRBJ2-2, with 8 positions matching TRBD1. Germline V CDR1 and CDR2: MNHNY, SVGAGI (reference sequence). With 5 bases clipped from V and 5 bases from J, the junction kept 10 bases outside the gene matches. This CDR3 is built from 16 residues. CDR3 bases: TGTGCCAGCAGTCCTACAGGACAGGGAAGGACCGGGGAGCTGTTTTTT. It translates to CASSPTGQGRTGELFF.

The chain employs TRBV2 and TRBJ2-7; 7 nucleotides line up with TRBD1. Germline V gives CDR1 SNHLY, CDR2 FYNNEI. The CDR3 spans 14 residues. V trimming: 6 bases; J trimming: 0 bases; junction bases outside the gene matches: 5. CDR3 sequence: CASRVQGTSYEQYF. For the CDR3, the DNA is TGTGCCAGCAGAGTACAGGGGACCTCCTACGAGCAGTACTTC.

The rearrangement joins TRBV13 to TRBJ1-1; D uncertain. This CDR3 contains 15 residues. Germline V gives CDR1 PRHDT, CDR2 FYEKMQ (reference sequence). The V end lost 5 bases, the J end lost 1 base, and 14 bases lay between the germline ends. CDR3 nucleotide sequence: TGTGCCAGCAGCCAGAGAATCTGGAGGAACACTGAAGCTTTCTTT. Protein product: CASSQRIWRNTEAFF.

This clone was seen a few times. This chain uses TRBV30 with TRBJ2-7; D unresolved. Germline values: CDR1 GTSNPN, CDR2 SVGIG (reference sequence). There are 13 residues in the CDR3. V was cut by 4 bases and J by 1 base, with 11 bases left in between. Here the CDR3 reads CAWKQVRSYEQYF. In DNA, the CDR3 is TGTGCCTGGAAGCAGGTTCGGTCCTACGAGCAGTACTTC.

This chain connects TRBV7-9 to TRBJ2-4; D unclear. Trimming took off 4 bases at V and 9 bases at J, with 13 bases between the two ends. Germline V lookup: CDR1 SEHNR, CDR2 FQNEAQ (reference sequence). The CDR3 consists of 13 residues. In DNA, the CDR3 is TGTGCCAGCAGCTCGGGCCCACACCCCATTCAGTACTTC. Its translation: CASSSGPHPIQYF.

The chain is built from TRBV4-3 and TRBJ1-5; a possible D gene is TRBD1 (5 bases). CDR3 length: 15 amino acids. The V gene's germline CDR1 is LGHNA and CDR2 YSLEER. Trimming left V 0 bases short and J 7 bases short, with 13 bases between. CDR3 protein: CASSQDSEWGQPQHF. The DNA for the CDR3 is TGCGCCAGCAGCCAAGATTCGGAGTGGGGCCAGCCCCAGCATTTT.

A few counts support this clone. The chain combines TRBV19 with TRBJ2-1; D is perhaps TRBD1 (6 bases). Germline CDR1 reads LNHDA; CDR2 reads SQIVND (reference sequence). The CDR3 is 13 amino acids. Trimming removed 2 bases from V and 4 bases from J, with 6 bases in between. CDR3 sequence (DNA): TGTGCCAGTAGTATACAGGGGTACAATGAGCAGTTCTTC. This encodes CASSIQGYNEQFF.

J is TRBJ1-2 and V is TRBV5-8, with 7 positions matching TRBD1. This CDR3 contains 13 residues. Germline values: CDR1 SGHTS, CDR2 YDEGEE. V lost 5 bases, J lost 5 bases, and 6 bases stayed unmatched. The CDR3 DNA is TGTGCCAGCAGTACCAGGGGGTGGTATGGCTACACCTTC. Translated: CASSTRGWYGYTF.

The chain is built from TRBV4-1 and TRBJ2-5; D ambiguous. This CDR3 spans 15 amino acids. V lost 0 bases and J lost 0, with 8 bases in between. The germline gives CDR1 MGHRA, CDR2 YSYEKL. The CDR3 bases are TGCGCCAGCAGCCAAGATTTGGCGAACCAAGAGACCCAGTACTTC. Translation gives CASSQDLANQETQYF.

This chain joins TRBV7-9 and TRBJ1-2, with D unclear. Germline values: CDR1 SEHNR, CDR2 FQNEAQ (reference sequence). The CDR3 consists of 12 residues. V lost 5 bases, J lost 8 bases, and 12 bases lay in between. The CDR3 loop is CASSLRGGGYTF. The CDR3 DNA follows: TGTGCCAGCAGCCTCCGGGGTGGAGGCTACACCTTC. Full variable domain (remainder filled in from reference TRBV7-9 and TRBJ1-2): DTGVSQNPRHKITKRGQNVTFRCDPISEHNRLYWYRQTLGQGPEFLTYFQNEAQLEKSRLLSDRFSAERPKGSFSTLEIQRTEQGDSAMYLCASSLRGGGYTFGSGTRLTVV.

The chain carries TRBV15 and TRBJ1-4; D remains ambiguous. Germline V gene lookup returns CDR1 LNHNV and CDR2 YYDKDF (reference sequence). This CDR3 region has 15 residues. The V gene lost 5 bases and the J gene lost 0 bases, with 10 bases spanning the gap. The CDR3 DNA follows: TGTGCCACCAGCTGGCTTACTGCAACTAATGAAAAACTGTTTTTT. Its translation: CATSWLTATNEKLFF.

CDR3 in amino acids: CASSSGTGRDTQYF. The DNA of the CDR3 is TGTGCCAGCAGCTCCGGGACAGGGAGGGATACGCAGTATTTT. This rearrangement joins TRBV9 to TRBJ2-3, with 9 nucleotides matching TRBD1. Germline V gene data show CDR1 as SGDLS and CDR2 as YYNGEE. V was clipped by 4 bases and J by 6 bases; unmatched bases: 6. The CDR3 spans 14 residues.

This chain links TRBV28 with TRBJ1-2; the D is unclear. The CDR3 extends over 11 amino acids. Germline CDR1 and CDR2: MDHEN and SYDVKM. V lost 5 bases and J lost 8, with 9 bases in between. Here the CDR3 reads CASSHPTGYTF. CDR3 nucleotides: TGTGCCAGCAGTCACCCTACCGGCTACACCTTC.

This chain uses TRBV10-3 with TRBJ1-3; 7 bases align to TRBD1. CDR1 is ENHRY and CDR2 is SYGVKD in the germline V gene. Losses at the gene ends were 7 bases for V and 6 bases for J; bases not matched to a gene: 12. The CDR3 is 15 amino acids. The CDR3 DNA is TGTGCCATCACTATGTCGACAGGGCAGGCAAACACCATATATTTT. Its protein product is CAITMSTGQANTIYF.

The gene calls are TRBV5-6 and TRBJ2-2, with 7 bases that match TRBD1. CDR1 is SGHDT and CDR2 is YYEEEE in the germline V gene. The CDR3 totals 13 residues. The V segment lost 4 bases and the J segment 7 bases; nucleotides outside the gene matches: 4. The CDR3 nucleotides are TGTGCCAGCAGCCCGACAGGGATCGGGGAGCTGTTTTTT. It encodes CASSPTGIGELFF.

The CDR3 is CASSLGDSEKLFF. The CDR3 DNA reads as TGTGCCAGCAGCCTAGGGGACAGTGAAAAACTGTTTTTT. This rearrangement joins TRBV7-9 to TRBJ1-4; 7 bases line up with TRBD1. Trimming cost V 5 bases and J 7 bases; bases outside gene matches: 4. CDR1 SEHNR and CDR2 FQNEAQ come from the germline V gene (reference sequence). This CDR3 has 13 amino acids.

This clone was seen a single time. CDR3 region: CASSVRGGTGELFF. For the CDR3, the DNA is TGTGCCAGCAGCGTGAGAGGGGGAACCGGGGAGCTGTTTTTT. V usage is TRBV9 and J usage is TRBJ2-2, with D perhaps TRBD1 (6 bases). CDR1 and CDR2 from the germline V gene are SGDLS and YYNGEE. The CDR3 contains 14 residues. V was trimmed by 2 bases and J by 5 bases, leaving 10 bases between them.

This chain links TRBV27 with TRBJ2-1, with D possibly TRBD1 on 6 matching bases. This CDR3 spans 12 amino acids. Germline CDR1 and CDR2: MNHEY and SMNVEV (reference sequence). V was cut by 5 bases and J by 7 bases, with 9 bases left in between. The CDR3 spells CASSLQGNEQFF. CDR3 bases: TGTGCCAGCAGTCTACAGGGTAATGAGCAGTTCTTC.

The J gene is TRBJ1-1, the V gene TRBV7-9; D ambiguous. Trimming removed 1 base from V and 0 bases from J, with 15 bases in between. The CDR3 consists of 17 residues. Germline lookup yields CDR1 SEHNR and CDR2 FQNEAQ (reference sequence). The CDR3 coding sequence is TGTGCCAGCAGCTTAGTCGGGTCCTACCGGGTGAACACTGAAGCTTTCTTT. Residues: CASSLVGSYRVNTEAFF.

This rearrangement joins TRBV2 to TRBJ2-3, with 9 bases matching TRBD2. The CDR3 spans 19 residues. CDR1 and CDR2 from the germline V gene are SNHLY and FYNNEI. The ends lost 3 bases at V and 3 bases at J; junction bases unmatched: 16. The CDR3, as DNA: TGTGCCAGCAGTGATAGGGCGCTAAGACTAGCGGATCTGACAGATACGCAGTATTTT. Protein product: CASSDRALRLADLTDTQYF.

The chain has TRBV28 and TRBJ1-1; possibly TRBD1 for D (5 bases). The germline gives CDR1 MDHEN, CDR2 SYDVKM. This CDR3 has 15 amino acids. Trimming removed 6 bases at V and 1 base at J, with 15 bases between. CDR3 DNA sequence: TGTGCCAGCAGGCCCGGGACGGCTGCGAACACTGAAGCTTTCTTT. Protein: CASRPGTAANTEAFF. Full variable domain (missing parts from reference TRBV28 and TRBJ1-1): DVKVTQSSRYLVKRTGEKVFLECVQDMDHENMFWYRQDPGLGLRLIYFSYDVKMKEKGDIPEGYSVSREKKERFSLILESASTNQTSMYLCASRPGTAANTEAFFGQGTRLTVV.

This rearrangement joins TRBV11-2 to TRBJ2-7; possibly TRBD2 for D (5 bases). This CDR3 has 14 residues. Germline-derived CDR1 and CDR2 are SGHAT and FQNNGV. The germline V and J ends were trimmed by 3 bases and 1 base, with 10 bases remaining between them. The CDR3: CASSFGVGSYEQYV. The CDR3 coding sequence is TGTGCCAGCAGCTTCGGGGTTGGTTCCTACGAGCAGTACGTC.

The rearrangement links TRBV28 to TRBJ2-7; TRBD2 matches at 9 bases. Germline lookup yields CDR1 MDHEN and CDR2 SYDVKM. Germline trimming cut 3 bases from V and 7 bases from J; bases unmatched to any gene: 7. The CDR3 runs 14 residues. The CDR3 DNA sequence: TGTGCCAGCAGTTTCGGGCGGGGGGGCCGTGAGCAGTACTTC. Encoded protein: CASSFGRGGREQYF.

This sequence joins TRBV28 and TRBJ2-7; possible D gene TRBD1, 5 bases. Trimming pared 5 bases from V and 3 bases from J, leaving 11 bases between. Germline CDR1 reads MDHEN; CDR2 reads SYDVKM. The CDR3 is 13 residues long. CDR3 loop: CASSRDSGYEQYF. The CDR3 DNA reads TGTGCCAGCAGTCGCGACAGTGGCTACGAGCAGTACTTC.